Sequencing of this TCR beta chain was carried out in a study of sequential checkpoint blockade in melanoma. Study details: Both treatment sequences were followed by maintenance nivolumab.

Germline V CDR1 and CDR2: MDHEN, SYDVKM. Deletions cut 3 bases from V and 5 bases from J, with 8 bases between. The CDR3 runs 14 residues. Treatment described: randomized to nivolumab then ipilimumab (arm A) or the reverse (arm B). Sorted cells were live CD3+CD8+, lacking CD19 and CD56, from PBMCs. Generated by immunoSEQ multiplex PCR, the TCRdb table keeps only in-frame clones and is missing some. The table shows around 11,000 clones, with approximately 70% occurring only once. The TCR sequence derives from a human donor with melanoma. The specimen was CD8+ T cells sorted from blood (inferred from file names), collected from a patient given nivolumab and ipilimumab in sequence. This chain joins TRBV28 and TRBJ1-6; no reliable D call. CDR3 sequence reads: CASSFYIDNSPLHF. In nucleotides, the CDR3 is TGTGCCAGCAGTTTTTACATTGATAATTCACCCCTCCACTTT.